This TCR beta chain was retrieved from a study of blood T cell repertoires in COVID-19. Some clones are missing from TCRdb's copy, which holds only in-frame ones; the method was immunoSEQ multiplex PCR. The sample carries 100,000 to 150,000 clones, roughly four fifths recorded once. The germline CDR1 and CDR2 sequences are SEHNR and FQNEAQ (reference sequence). This CDR3 has 16 residues. The V and J ends lost 4 bases and 4 bases, in that order; junction bases with no gene match: 13. The chain recombines TRBV7-9 with TRBJ2-7; the match to TRBD1 covers 7 bases. This receptor was taken from a man aged 30-40 years with COVID-19, enrolled during active disease. The sequencing sample was made of peripheral blood. The CDR3 sequence is CASSSSLRGGKYEQYF. The CDR3 region has the DNA TGTGCCAGCAGCTCCAGCCTGAGAGGGGGCAAGTACGAGCAGTACTTC.